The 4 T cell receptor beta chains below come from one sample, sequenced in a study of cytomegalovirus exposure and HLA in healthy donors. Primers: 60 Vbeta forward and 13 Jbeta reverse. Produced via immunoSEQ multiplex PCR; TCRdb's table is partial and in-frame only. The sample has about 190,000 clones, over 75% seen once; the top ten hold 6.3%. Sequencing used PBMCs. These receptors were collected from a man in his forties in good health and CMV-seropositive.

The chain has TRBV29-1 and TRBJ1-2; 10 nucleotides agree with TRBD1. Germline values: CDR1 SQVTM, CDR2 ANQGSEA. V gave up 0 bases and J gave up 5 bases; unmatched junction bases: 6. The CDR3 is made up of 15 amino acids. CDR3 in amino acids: CSVEEGTGDGYGYTF. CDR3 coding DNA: TGCAGCGTTGAAGAAGGGACAGGGGACGGGTATGGCTACACCTTC.

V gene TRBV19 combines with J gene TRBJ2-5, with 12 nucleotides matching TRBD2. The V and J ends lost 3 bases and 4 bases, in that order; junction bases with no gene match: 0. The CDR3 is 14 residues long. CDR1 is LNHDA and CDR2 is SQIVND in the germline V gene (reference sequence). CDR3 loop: CASSMTSGGETQYF. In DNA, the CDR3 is TGTGCCAGTAGTATGACTAGCGGGGGAGAGACCCAGTACTTC.

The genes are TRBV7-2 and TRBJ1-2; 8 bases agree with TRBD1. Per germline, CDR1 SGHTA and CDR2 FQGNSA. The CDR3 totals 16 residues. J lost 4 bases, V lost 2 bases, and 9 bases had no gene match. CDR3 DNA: TGTGCCAGCAGCTTAAAGACAGGGGCAGCCTTCTATGGCTACACCTTC. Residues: CASSLKTGAAFYGYTF.

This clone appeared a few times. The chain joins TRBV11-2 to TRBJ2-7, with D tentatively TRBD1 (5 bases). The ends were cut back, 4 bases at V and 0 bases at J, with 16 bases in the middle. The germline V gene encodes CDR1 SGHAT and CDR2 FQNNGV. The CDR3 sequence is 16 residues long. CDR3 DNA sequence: TGTGCCAGCAGCTCTCGTGGGGCAGGAACCTCCTACGAGCAGTACTTC. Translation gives CASSSRGAGTSYEQYF.